One sample yielded the 32 T cell receptor beta chains listed below, sequenced in a study of T cells in localized non-small cell lung cancer. Profiling relied on immunoSEQ multiplex PCR, and the TCRdb table lists in-frame clones only, not all of them. The sample lists 70,000 to 95,000 clones, approximately 90% seen once, with 4.1% in the top ten. Sequences were derived from PBMCs, sampled before any cancer treatment. The receptors here all came from a woman aged 40-69 years with stage II squamous cell lung carcinoma.

The V gene is TRBV27, the J gene TRBJ2-3; possibly TRBD1 for D (7 bases). CDR3 size: 14 residues. Trimming pared 8 bases from V and 5 bases from J, leaving 17 bases between. Germline V gene lookup returns CDR1 MNHEY and CDR2 SMNVEV (reference sequence). The CDR3 is CASSWRGQGDTQYF. The DNA for the CDR3 is TGTGCCAGCTCGTGGAGGGGGCAAGGAGATACGCAGTATTTT.

The V and J genes are TRBV4-1 and TRBJ1-6, with 7 bases fitting TRBD1. This CDR3 region has 18 residues. The germline CDR1 and CDR2 sequences are MGHRA and YSYEKL. The J segment lost 2 bases and the V segment lost 1 base, leaving 8 bases of the junction unmatched. CDR3 in DNA: TGCGCCAGCAGCCAAGTGACAGGGAGTAAGGCCTATAATTCACCCCTCCACTTT. Translating it yields CASSQVTGSKAYNSPLHF.

V and J are TRBV19 and TRBJ2-5, with D possibly TRBD2 on 7 matching bases. V lost 4 bases, J lost 7 bases, and 19 bases lay in between. The CDR3 length is 15 residues. Per germline, CDR1 LNHDA and CDR2 SQIVND (reference sequence). The CDR3 bases are TGTGCCAGTAGTAGGGGCTCCGGGGGGCTGGGGACCCAGTACTTC. Translating gives CASSRGSGGLGTQYF. Supplemented by reference TRBV19 and TRBJ2-5, the full variable domain reads DGGITQSPKYLFRKEGQNVTLSCEQNLNHDAMYWYRQDPGQGLRLIYYSQIVNDFQKGDIAEGYSVSREKKESFPLTVTSAQKNPTAFYLCASSRGSGGLGTQYFGPGTRLLVL.

In this sample, this clone turned up a few times. This chain uses TRBV28 with TRBJ2-2, with a tentative D call TRBD2 (6 bases). Germline V lookup: CDR1 MDHEN, CDR2 SYDVKM. The CDR3 runs to 17 residues. V gave up 5 bases and J gave up 4 bases, with 20 bases separating them. CDR3 loop: CASSPNKGPGSTGELFF. The CDR3 region has the DNA TGTGCCAGCAGTCCGAATAAGGGGCCCGGGAGCACCGGGGAGCTGTTTTTT.

This clone was counted a few times. The chain employs TRBV10-3 and TRBJ1-4, with D hard to call. The CDR3 spans 11 residues. V lost 10 bases and J lost 9, with 12 bases in between. Germline CDR1 ENHRY, CDR2 SYGVKD. The CDR3 region is CATRDGQKLFF. CDR3 bases: TGTGCCACCCGAGATGGGCAAAAACTGTTTTTT.

This clone has a handful of counts. This chain uses TRBV6-1 with TRBJ2-1; 7 nucleotides align to TRBD1. Germline assignment: CDR1 MNHNS and CDR2 SASEGT. V was clipped by 6 bases and J by 2 bases; unmatched bases: 4. This CDR3 is 14 amino acids long. This CDR3 is CASRGTVAYNEQFF. For the CDR3, the DNA is TGTGCCAGCAGGGGGACAGTAGCCTACAATGAGCAGTTCTTC.

The chain has TRBV11-2 and TRBJ1-1; 7 nucleotides match TRBD1. The CDR3 loop spans 16 amino acids. The V and J ends lost 5 bases and 0 bases, in that order; junction bases with no gene match: 9. Per germline, CDR1 SGHAT and CDR2 FQNNGV. CDR3 nucleotides: TGTGCCAGCAGCGCCGGGACAGCGCGCTTGAACACTGAAGCTTTCTTT. Translation: CASSAGTARLNTEAFF.

The J gene is TRBJ2-7, the V gene TRBV5-6; no clear D gene. Germline CDR1 is SGHDT and CDR2 is YYEEEE. The CDR3 runs to 15 residues. V gave up 1 base and J gave up 3 bases, with 14 bases separating them. The CDR3 nucleotides are TGTGCCAGCAGCTTGCTCGATAGAACGGGCTACGAGCAGTACTTC. Translating it yields CASSLLDRTGYEQYF.

The rearrangement links TRBV14 to TRBJ2-4, with TRBD1 matching over 7 bases. The CDR3 loop spans 12 amino acids. Germline V CDR1 and CDR2: SGHDN, FVKESK. V shed 1 base and J 13 bases; nucleotides not matched to a gene: 4. This chain's CDR3 is CASSQGQGRQYF. CDR3 coding DNA: TGTGCCAGCAGCCAAGGACAGGGACGACAGTACTTC. Looking up the rest from reference TRBV14 and TRBJ2-4 gives the full variable domain: EAGVTQFPSHSVIEKGQTVTLRCDPISGHDNLYWYRRVMGKEIKFLLHFVKESKQDESGMPNNRFLAERTGGTYSTLKVQPAELEDSGVYFCASSQGQGRQYFGAGTRLSVL.

V and J are TRBV11-2 and TRBJ1-2, with D possibly TRBD1 on 5 matching bases. The CDR3 sequence is 13 residues long. CDR1 SGHAT and CDR2 FQNNGV come from the germline V gene. V was cut by 4 bases and J by 7 bases, with 13 bases left in between. CDR3 sequence reads: CASSSYTGSGYTF. The CDR3 DNA sequence: TGTGCCAGCAGCTCTTATACAGGTAGTGGCTACACCTTC.

This rearrangement joins TRBV28 to TRBJ2-7, with D hard to call. V lost 6 bases, J lost 6 bases, and 15 bases lay in between. This CDR3 region has 13 residues. Per the germline V gene, CDR1 is MDHEN and CDR2 is SYDVKM. CDR3 coding DNA: TGTGCCAGCAGGCGTCTCAGTGGCGGCGAGCAGTACTTC. Translating it yields CASRRLSGGEQYF.

The CDR3 here is CASSLIAGANTGELFF. The CDR3 nucleotides read TGTGCCAGCTCACTTATAGCGGGAGCAAACACCGGGGAGCTGTTTTTT. The chain recombines TRBV18 with TRBJ2-2, with 9 nucleotides matching TRBD2. CDR3 size: 16 residues. Germline V gene sequence: CDR1 KGHSH, CDR2 LQKENI. The ends lost 4 bases at V and 2 bases at J; junction bases unmatched: 5.

The chain couples TRBV11-1 to TRBJ2-5; 8 bases match TRBD1. The V and J ends lost 4 bases and 1 base, in that order; junction bases with no gene match: 5. The CDR3 length is 15 residues. CDR1 SGHAT and CDR2 FQDESV come from the germline V gene (reference sequence). The CDR3 DNA reads as TGTGCCAGCAGCTCCGGACAGGGCCTCCAAGAGACCCAGTACTTC. Amino acid sequence: CASSSGQGLQETQYF.

The genes are TRBV5-4 and TRBJ1-2; D possibly corresponds to TRBD1 (6 bases). V lost 3 bases and J 7 bases, leaving 25 bases between the germline ends. Germline V gene data show CDR1 as SGHNT and CDR2 as YYREEE (reference sequence). The CDR3 has 17 residues. The CDR3, as DNA: TGTGCCAGCAGCTCCCAGGGGACGGCTTTAAGGCTGGCTGGCTACACCTTC. It translates to CASSSQGTALRLAGYTF.

Concerning this clone: The junction shows a germline mismatch at one end, possibly a read error. This sequence joins TRBV2 and TRBJ2-1; 9 nucleotides line up with TRBD2. Germline lookup yields CDR1 SNHLY and CDR2 FYNNEI. The CDR3 has 15 residues. The CDR3 nucleotides read TGTGCCAGCAGCGAAGGGGCGGGAGGGTACAATGAGCAGTTCTTC. This sequence encodes CASSEGAGGYNEQFF.

The chain uses TRBV30 and TRBJ1-1; 10 bases are a match to TRBD1. CDR3 size: 12 residues. V dropped 3 bases and J dropped 9; count of bases not matched to a gene: 4. CDR1 is GTSNPN, CDR2 SVGIG, per germline (reference sequence). The CDR3 loop reads CAWSPGQGKAFF. DNA of the CDR3: TGTGCCTGGAGCCCGGGACAGGGGAAAGCTTTCTTT.

The chain combines TRBV4-1 with TRBJ1-1, with D possibly matching TRBD1 (5 bases). Trimming pared 4 bases from V and 1 base from J, leaving 10 bases between. Germline-derived CDR1 and CDR2 are MGHRA and YSYEKL. CDR3 length: 14 amino acids. The CDR3 loop reads CASSPGPQNTEAFF. The CDR3 coding sequence is TGCGCCAGCAGCCCGGGACCGCAGAACACTGAAGCTTTCTTT.

This chain uses TRBV11-2 with TRBJ1-3, with D uncertain. Trimming stripped 2 bases from V and 0 bases from J, with 5 bases between. Germline V lookup: CDR1 SGHAT, CDR2 FQNNGV. This CDR3 has 14 residues. The CDR3 region is CASSLQLSGNTIYF. Here the CDR3 DNA reads TGTGCCAGCAGCTTACAGCTCTCTGGAAACACCATATATTTT. The full variable domain, rest sourced from reference TRBV11-2 and TRBJ1-3, is EAGVAQSPRYKIIEKRQSVAFWCNPISGHATLYWYQQILGQGPKLLIQFQNNGVVDDSQLPKDRFSAERLKGVDSTLKIQPAKLEDSAVYLCASSLQLSGNTIYFGEGSWLTVV.

The gene calls are TRBV6-1 and TRBJ1-1, with D uncertain. CDR1 and CDR2 from the germline V gene are MNHNS and SASEGT. The CDR3 has 14 amino acids. Trimming removed 4 bases from V and 5 bases from J, with 14 bases in between. CDR3 in amino acids: CASSGQVRTTEAFF. In nucleotides, the CDR3 is TGTGCCAGCAGTGGGCAGGTTAGGACTACTGAAGCTTTCTTT.

V gene TRBV30 combines with J gene TRBJ1-5; D gene uncertain. With 2 bases removed from V and 5 bases from J, the gap between germline ends came to 7 bases. Germline lookup yields CDR1 GTSNPN and CDR2 SVGIG (reference sequence). The CDR3 has 12 amino acids. The CDR3 DNA sequence: TGTGCCTGGAGTCCCTCGGATCAGCCCCAGCATTTT. Translating it yields CAWSPSDQPQHF.

The V call is TRBV5-4, the J call TRBJ2-3; D is perhaps TRBD1 (5 bases). Germline-derived CDR1 and CDR2 are SGHNT and YYREEE (reference sequence). The CDR3 sequence is 14 residues long. The V end was cut by 3 bases, the J end by 2 bases, with 10 bases between. CDR3 DNA: TGTGCCAGCAGCTCCCGACAGATCACAGATACGCAGTATTTT. Translation gives CASSSRQITDTQYF.

The chain recombines TRBV7-2 with TRBJ2-3; 14 nucleotides match TRBD2. This CDR3 is built from 15 residues. Trimming took 8 bases from V and 6 from J; bases not matched to a gene: 7. The germline gives CDR1 SGHTA, CDR2 FQGNSA. The CDR3 is CASSGTSGGWDTQYF. As DNA, the CDR3 is TGTGCCAGCTCCGGGACTAGCGGGGGCTGGGATACGCAGTATTTT.

In this sample, this clone turned up once. This chain links TRBV6-6 with TRBJ1-2, with unresolved D. The ends were cut back, 11 bases at V and 6 bases at J, with 16 bases in the middle. Germline CDR1 MNHNY, CDR2 SVGAGI (reference sequence). CDR3 length: 12 amino acids. The DNA of the CDR3 is TGTGCCGTCCAAGTGGTATCGGATGGCTACACCTTC. Its protein product is CAVQVVSDGYTF.

This clone was observed once. The chain has TRBV28 and TRBJ1-2; D gene ambiguous. This CDR3 region has 16 residues. Trimming cost V 5 bases and J 5 bases, with 21 bases left between them. Germline V lookup: CDR1 MDHEN, CDR2 SYDVKM. The CDR3 loop reads CASSPDGNPLLYGYTF. The CDR3 bases are TGTGCCAGCAGTCCGGACGGGAACCCGCTACTTTATGGCTACACCTTC.

CDR3 protein: CASSGSVRTNEKLFF. The CDR3 nucleotides are TGTGCCAGCAGCGGGAGTGTCCGTACTAATGAAAAACTGTTTTTT. J is TRBJ1-4 and V is TRBV5-8, with no clear D. Trimming left V 4 bases short and J 2 bases short, with 12 bases between. Germline CDR1 SGHTS, CDR2 YDEGEE. This CDR3 spans 15 amino acids.

The chain carries TRBV6-1 and TRBJ2-5, with TRBD1 as a possible D gene (5 bases). The closer fit of TRBJ2-7 to the DNA end suggests the J call may be wrong. The CDR3 runs to 12 residues. Germline-derived CDR1 and CDR2 are MNHNS and SASEGT. The CDR3 loop is CASSSTVYEQYF. In nucleotides, the CDR3 is TGTGCCAGCAGTTCGACAGTCTACGAGCAGTACTTC.

V gene TRBV5-6 combines with J gene TRBJ2-1, with 9 bases aligning to TRBD2. Germline CDR1 and CDR2: SGHDT and YYEEEE. CDR3 length equals 13 residues. Trimming at V came to 4 bases and at J to 10 bases, leaving 6 bases not matched to a gene. The CDR3 sequence: CASSESGRREQFF. The DNA of the CDR3 is TGTGCCAGCAGCGAAAGCGGGAGGAGGGAGCAGTTCTTC.

The table lists this clone with a count of one. J is TRBJ2-2 and V is TRBV19; TRBD2 agrees at 14 bases. The CDR3 is made up of 15 amino acids. V lost 5 bases and J lost 6; bases outside the gene matches: 2. Looked up from germline, CDR1 is LNHDA and CDR2 is SQIVND (reference sequence). The CDR3: CASSRGLAGAGELFF. The CDR3 DNA sequence: TGTGCCAGTAGTCGGGGACTAGCGGGAGCCGGGGAGCTGTTTTTT.

The J gene is TRBJ1-2, the V gene TRBV12-1. TRBV12-1 represents a pseudogene. The CDR3 extends over 14 amino acids. This chain's CDR3 is CASSFDPATYGYTF. CDR3 DNA sequence: TGTGCCAGCAGCTTTGATCCGGCAACCTATGGCTACACCTTC.

The chain recombines TRBV25-1 with TRBJ2-7, with D tentatively TRBD1 (5 bases). Per germline, CDR1 MGHDK and CDR2 SYGVNS. Trimming left V 7 bases short and J 6 bases short, with 16 bases between. The CDR3 spans 13 residues. The CDR3 nucleotides are TGTGCCAGCACCGCCCCAGGGTTGCGCGAGCAGTACTTC. This encodes CASTAPGLREQYF.

The chain combines TRBV10-3 with TRBJ1-1; the match to TRBD1 covers 7 bases. V shed 5 bases and J 4 bases; nucleotides not matched to a gene: 10. Germline assignment: CDR1 ENHRY and CDR2 SYGVKD. The CDR3 spans 15 residues. The CDR3 DNA reads TGTGCCATCAGTCCACTGACAGGGAAGAGCACTGAAGCTTTCTTT. It encodes CAISPLTGKSTEAFF.

This clone was counted a few times. This chain links TRBV5-1 with TRBJ2-7, with 7 bases lining up with TRBD1. The CDR3 is made up of 15 amino acids. From germline, CDR1 is SGHRS and CDR2 YFSETQ. V trimming: 4 bases; J trimming: 2 bases; junction bases outside the gene matches: 9. The CDR3 sequence is CASSKDRVVAYEQYF. DNA of the CDR3: TGCGCCAGCAGCAAAGACAGGGTGGTTGCCTACGAGCAGTACTTC.